Given below is one T cell receptor (beta chain) in context. Its antigen is currently unknown. A 6-nucleotide sample barcode was carried by the UMIs, which template switching added. TCRdb reprocessed the 5' RACE reads and reports one entry per CDR3 protein, with no DNA. The sample table sets out about 210,000 distinct CDR3 sequences. The sample belongs to a study of monozygotic twins with inflammatory bowel disease. Study-wide results and limits: Differing immunosuppressive treatments may have added variability to patient repertoires.

Germline V gene data show CDR1 as KGHSH and CDR2 as LQKENI. This CDR3 spans 17 amino acids. Phlebotomy per donor yielded a single 2.5 ml blood sample. Whole blood that had not undergone T cell sorting provided the isolated total RNA. The gene calls are TRBV18 and TRBJ2-6; TCRdb returns TRBD1, unconfirmable since there is no DNA. This receptor was taken from a human donor with ulcerative colitis or Crohn's disease, or a healthy co-twin of an affected twin (not recorded which). Material for sequencing was blood. The CDR3 loop reads CASSLSPGVSGANVLTF.